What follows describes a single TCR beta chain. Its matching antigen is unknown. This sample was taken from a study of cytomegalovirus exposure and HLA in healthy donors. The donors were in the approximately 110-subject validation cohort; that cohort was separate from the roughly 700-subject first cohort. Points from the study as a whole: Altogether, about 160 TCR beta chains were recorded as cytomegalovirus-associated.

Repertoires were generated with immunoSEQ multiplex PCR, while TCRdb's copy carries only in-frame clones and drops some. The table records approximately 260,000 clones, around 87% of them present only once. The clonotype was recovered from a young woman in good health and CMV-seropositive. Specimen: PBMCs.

CDR3 nucleotides: TGTGCCAGCAGCTTAGCGTTGTTGGGGGGGCAGAGCACTGAAGCTTTCTTT. It is translated as CASSLALLGGQSTEAFF. This chain connects TRBV11-2 to TRBJ1-1; weak D call: TRBD1 (6 bases). Germline V gene sequence: CDR1 SGHAT, CDR2 FQNNGV. Deletions cut 1 base from V and 4 bases from J, with 19 bases between. This CDR3 comprises 17 residues.